This T cell receptor (beta chain) was identified in a study of beta chain features in type 1 diabetes. The study, taken as a whole, reports: A closer apparent resemblance between naive, central memory and Treg TCRB repertoires was seen in patients than in healthy donors.

The isolated RNA, all of it, was reverse transcribed, so expressed TCRB transcripts were what got sequenced. Sequencing used immunoSEQ multiplex PCR; TCRdb keeps in-frame clones, though not all of them. The sample shows around 340,000 clones, 8% of them seen only once. CDR3 length equals 13 residues. V lost 5 bases and J 8 bases, leaving 16 bases between the germline ends. Germline loops: CDR1 MNHNS, CDR2 SASEGT. Comments on this clone: Antigen unknown.

This receptor was taken from a woman in her late teens or twenties in good health. The sample comprised central memory CD4+ T cells from blood. The chain employs TRBV6-1 and TRBJ2-7; tentatively, D is TRBD1 (6 bases). Here the CDR3 DNA reads TGTGCCAGCAGTTCACGCCAACAGGGCCAGCAGTACTTC. Its translation: CASSSRQQGQQYF.